The clone carrying this T cell receptor beta chain was observed a handful of times. The CDR3 contains 16 residues. The J segment lost 1 base and the V segment lost 4 bases, leaving 7 bases of the junction unmatched. In germline, CDR1 is SGHAT, CDR2 FQNNGV. TCRdb's table, derived via immunoSEQ multiplex PCR, lists solely in-frame clones and lacks some. Here the sample spans approximately 760,000 clones, roughly 88% being singletons. The sample belongs to a study of shared T cell receptors in the human thymus. These data were likewise used in another study, on human thymus T cells.

The chain has TRBV11-2 and TRBJ2-1, with 7 bases fitting TRBD1. The sample was thymocytes. This receptor was taken from a girl in the first two years of life with a congenital heart defect. CDR3 in DNA: TGTGCCAGCAGCTATCCCACAGGGGAGTCCTACAATGAGCAGTTCTTC. This encodes CASSYPTGESYNEQFF. Drawing the rest from reference TRBV11-2 and TRBJ2-1, the complete variable domain is EAGVAQSPRYKIIEKRQSVAFWCNPISGHATLYWYQQILGQGPKLLIQFQNNGVVDDSQLPKDRFSAERLKGVDSTLKIQPAKLEDSAVYLCASSYPTGESYNEQFFGPGTRLTVL.